Reported below is one T cell receptor beta chain. What it binds is unknown. Axillary draining lymph nodes of breast cancer patients supplied the node samples. MiXCR, applied by TCRdb to the multiplex PCR reads, yields one record per CDR3 protein. The sample yields approximately 230,000 distinct CDR3 sequences, around 35% seen once. The entry originates in a study of breast tumors, draining lymph nodes, adjacent tissues. Study outcomes and limitations: Data fit most tumor T cells coming from lymph node, expanding in tumor. Tumor repertoires ranked between lymph nodes and nontumor tissue in diversity, with V and J gene preferences.

This clonotype was obtained from a female donor with breast cancer. Some clones in this sample may be carry-over from other donors' samples. The sample taken for sequencing was axillary lymph node tissue.

CDR3 nucleotide sequence: TGTGCCCCCCGACAGGGGGGGGGTGAGCAGTTCTTC. Its protein product is CAPRQGGGEQFF. This rearrangement joins TRBV9 to TRBJ2-1, with TRBD1 matching over 9 bases. The CDR3 is 12 amino acids. The V and J ends lost 10 bases and 9 bases, in that order; junction bases with no gene match: 8. From germline, CDR1 is SGDLS and CDR2 YYNGEE.